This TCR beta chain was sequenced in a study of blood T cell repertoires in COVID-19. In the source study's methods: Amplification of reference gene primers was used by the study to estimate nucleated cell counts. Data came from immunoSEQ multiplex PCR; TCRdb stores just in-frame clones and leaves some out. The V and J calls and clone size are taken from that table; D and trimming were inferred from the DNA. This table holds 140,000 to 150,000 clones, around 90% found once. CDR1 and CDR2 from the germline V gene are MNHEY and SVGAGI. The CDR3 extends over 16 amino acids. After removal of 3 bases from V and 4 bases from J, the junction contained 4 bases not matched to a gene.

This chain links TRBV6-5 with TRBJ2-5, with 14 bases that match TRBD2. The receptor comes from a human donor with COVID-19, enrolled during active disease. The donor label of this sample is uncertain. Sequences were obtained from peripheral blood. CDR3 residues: CASSYGLAGGIETQYF. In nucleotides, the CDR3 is TGTGCCAGCAGTTATGGACTAGCGGGAGGTATAGAGACCCAGTACTTC.